This TCR beta chain stems from a study of human T cells and chemical hapten exposure (dated by TCRdb to the early 2020s). In the study overall: For sensitization, 2% DPC in acetone was applied to a 2 cm by 2 cm area of upper inner arm skin. Weekly therapeutic DPC doses were additionally applied to the scalp of patients throughout the roughly 25-week study period. Patch testing on the upper back used Finn chambers containing 0.01% DPC, with scoring done after 6 days according to International Contact Dermatitis Research Group standards. Alopecia areata with under or over 50% scalp involvement, alopecia totalis and alopecia universalis were represented in the patient cohort, which was mostly female. Libraries were combined into a pool for sequencing, and differences in TCR yield between samples came mainly from small differences in library volumes within the pool. This study followed changes in the peripheral blood TCR repertoire in vivo during primary and secondary sensitization of alopecia patients to the hapten diphenylcyclopropenone (DPC). Blood samples were taken from patients before sensitization (week 0) and at 2, 6 and about 24 weeks after DPC sensitization. For TCR sequencing, blood came from 25 to 35 alopecia patients at anywhere from one to four time points (pre-sensitization, 2, 6 and 24 weeks).

V lost 3 bases and J lost 0 bases; the stretch between them is 9 bases long. There are 16 amino acids in the CDR3, from cysteine to phenylalanine inclusive. The entry retains the CDR3 DNA only, 48 bases that are in frame from base 1. For CDR1 and CDR2, the germline V gene lists LGHNA and YSLEER. The paper as a whole reports these results and caveats: Patch test score was positively correlated with the number of PT1 expanded TCRs, with significance at thresholds 8, 16 and 32 but not at 4. After repeated subsampling, the strength of the expansion versus patch-test correlation and the threshold at which it became significant changed. Alopecia, a presumed autoimmune disease, was present in all patients, so the immune response of the patients might differ from that of healthy individuals. Compared with pre-sensitization or healthy control sets, expanded TCRs formed significantly more large CDR3 similarity clusters, which is consistent with antigen-driven responses. No change with DPC sensitization was found in the number of TCRs above 1 in 1000 frequency, and no evidence of global repertoire structure alterations was found.

Library generation was performed with RACE. Sequencing instrument: NextSeq 500. During library preparation, unique molecular identifiers were attached to individual cDNA molecules so that TCRs could be counted quantitatively and reproducibly. From each blood RNA sample, both TCR alpha and TCR beta chains were sequenced. In the original analysis: Samples had a median of roughly 99,000 TCRs, with a range from roughly 23,224 to 700,000. V, J and CDR3 annotation of the TCR reads was performed with the Decombinator software suite. Every sample was subsampled to the same number of TCRs (28,000) for the PS versus PT1 abundance plots. TCRs were defined as expanded if absent before sensitization and observed at least eight times at the 2-week time point. Starting from the raw public reads, TCRdb applied fastp trimming at Q25, assembled clones with MiXCR and retained in-frame beta chains. Every entry covers one CDR3 protein and lists the most common genes and DNA from its rows. The V and J calls were determined by TCRdb, not by the authors. In all, the sample holds more than 55,000 distinct CDR3 sequences, and 7.5% to 10% of those were seen once. The top ten constitute around 3.3% of the sample.

Concerning this clonotype: Its recognized antigen is unknown. Possible read error: a much larger clone is one base away.

According to the study, the label for this sample's time point signals: patch test 1, 2 weeks after DPC sensitization. Interpreted using the paper, the treatment or condition label stands for: therapeutic diphenylcyclopropenone sensitization with weekly scalp DPC. At every patch-test visit, the blood draw took place before the patch test was put on. Patients were considered eligible if aged 18 to 70, diagnosed with alopecia and deemed suitable for DPC therapy, and patients were excluded if pregnant. Unfractionated whole blood was collected in Tempus Blood RNA tubes, and total RNA was extracted from that blood.

This TCR was recovered from a woman between 40 and 55 years old with alopecia areata. Some clones in this sample may be carry-over from other donors' samples. The sample here was whole blood, taken in connection with sensitization to the hapten diphenylcyclopropenone (DPC). This chain is built from TRBV4-3 and TRBJ2-6; the D gene is possibly TRBD1, with 5 bases matching. In nucleotides, the sequence is TGCGCCAGCAGCCAGGACAAGTACTCTGGGGCCAACGTCCTGACTTTC. The translation is CASSQDKYSGANVLTF.